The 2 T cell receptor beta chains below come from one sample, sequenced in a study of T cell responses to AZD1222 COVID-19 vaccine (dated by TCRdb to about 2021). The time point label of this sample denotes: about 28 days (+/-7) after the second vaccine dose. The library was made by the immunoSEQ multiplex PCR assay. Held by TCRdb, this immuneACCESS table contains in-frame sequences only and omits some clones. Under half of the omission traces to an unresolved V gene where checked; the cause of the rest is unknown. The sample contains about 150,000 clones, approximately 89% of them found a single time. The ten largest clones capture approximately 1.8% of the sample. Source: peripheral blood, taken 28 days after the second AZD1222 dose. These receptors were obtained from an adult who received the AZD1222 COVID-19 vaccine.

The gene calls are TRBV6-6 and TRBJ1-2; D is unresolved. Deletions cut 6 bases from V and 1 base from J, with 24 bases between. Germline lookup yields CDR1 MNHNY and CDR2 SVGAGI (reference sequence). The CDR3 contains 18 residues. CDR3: CASRRLRGDLQLNYGYTF. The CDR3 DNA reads TGTGCCAGCAGACGACTACGCGGGGATTTACAGCTTAACTATGGCTACACCTTC.

The CDR3 here is CASSIDRVNEKLFF. The CDR3 nucleotides read TGTGCCAGCTCAATCGACAGGGTAAATGAAAAACTGTTTTTT. The chain has TRBV18 and TRBJ1-4; 7 nucleotides align to TRBD1. The germline gives CDR1 KGHSH, CDR2 LQKENI. The CDR3 extends over 14 amino acids. V shed 5 bases and J 5 bases; nucleotides not matched to a gene: 5. Supplemented by reference TRBV18 and TRBJ1-4, the full variable domain reads NAGVMQNPRHLVRRRGQEARLRCSPMKGHSHVYWYRQLPEEGLKFMVYLQKENIIDESGMPKERFSAEFPKEGPSILRIQQVVRGDSAAYFCASSIDRVNEKLFFGSGTQLSVL.